The TCR beta chain described here comes from a study of T cell repertoires in cytomegalovirus infection (dated by TCRdb to between 2019 and 2020). For context, the study as a whole: Recently identified HLA-C-restricted CMV epitopes, whose presentation resists viral immunomodulation, were targeted by peptide stimulations together with well-studied HLA-B-restricted epitopes. Because public TCR beta signatures pointed to carriage of CMV infection together with the matching HLA type, the HLA type of each donor mattered for the analysis. General findings and caveats noted by the study authors: In both this cohort and an independent cohort of some 380 donors, the cumulative frequency of public TCR beta family members distinguished carriers of CMV infection plus the relevant HLA type. The ex vivo response was dominated by HLA-C-restricted CMV-specific TCR beta clonotypes, and the single most frequent clonotype in two of eight donors was supplied by these HLA-C-restricted clonotypes.

The sequencer was an Illumina HiSeq 1500. TCRdb reran the public reads through fastp at Q25 and MiXCR, keeping productive beta chains. One record per CDR3 amino acid sequence lists the most common genes and DNA. In all, the sample holds hundreds of thousands of distinct CDR3 sequences, and approximately 31% of those were seen once. In total, the top ten clones hold around an eighth of the sample. Of note for this clonotype: This receptor's antigen is unknown. No clone much larger than this one lies a single base away; base qualities are absent.

The V and J ends are trimmed by 2 bases and 4 bases, leaving 15 bases between them. Including cysteine and phenylalanine, the CDR3 has 16 amino acids. Only the CDR3 portion is preserved as DNA: 48 bases, with reading frame beginning at the first base. The germline V gene yields KGHDR for CDR1 and SFDVKD for CDR2. Read against the paper, the sample's treatment or condition label means: in vitro stimulation with specific CMV peptide epitopes to enrich CMV-specific T cells. The rearrangement joined TRBV24-1 to TRBJ2-3, with no confidently assigned D gene. This TCR derives from a human donor in good health (CMV status not recorded). Some clones in this sample may be carry-over from other donors' samples. The input for sequencing was cultured CD8+ T cells from PBMCs, taken from culture after CMV antigen stimulation. The sequenced DNA: TGTGCCACCAGTGATTCCCGACATAGTTGGTCAGATACGCAGTATTTT. Its translation is CATSDSRHSWSDTQYF.